The present TCR beta chain was sequenced within a study of T cell changes during pregnancy in multiple sclerosis. This CDR3 has 16 residues. Germline CDR1 reads MDHEN; CDR2 reads SYDVKM. The ends were cut back, 5 bases at V and 3 bases at J, with 18 bases in the middle. Sequencing was performed with immunoSEQ multiplex PCR; in TCRdb, only in-frame clones are kept and a portion is missing. This sample has about 72,000 clones, with 92% found just once. This TCR derives from a female donor in good health, enrolled as a control in a pregnancy study. Material: peripheral blood, obtained in the first trimester of pregnancy. This sequence joins TRBV28 and TRBJ2-3; TRBD2 is a possible D gene (6 bases). Here the CDR3 reads CASSPPGSEGTDTQYF. The CDR3 coding sequence is TGTGCCAGCAGTCCACCAGGATCGGAGGGTACAGATACGCAGTATTTT. Filled out from reference TRBV28 and TRBJ2-3, the complete variable domain reads DVKVTQSSRYLVKRTGEKVFLECVQDMDHENMFWYRQDPGLGLRLIYFSYDVKMKEKGDIPEGYSVSREKKERFSLILESASTNQTSMYLCASSPPGSEGTDTQYFGPGTRLTVL.